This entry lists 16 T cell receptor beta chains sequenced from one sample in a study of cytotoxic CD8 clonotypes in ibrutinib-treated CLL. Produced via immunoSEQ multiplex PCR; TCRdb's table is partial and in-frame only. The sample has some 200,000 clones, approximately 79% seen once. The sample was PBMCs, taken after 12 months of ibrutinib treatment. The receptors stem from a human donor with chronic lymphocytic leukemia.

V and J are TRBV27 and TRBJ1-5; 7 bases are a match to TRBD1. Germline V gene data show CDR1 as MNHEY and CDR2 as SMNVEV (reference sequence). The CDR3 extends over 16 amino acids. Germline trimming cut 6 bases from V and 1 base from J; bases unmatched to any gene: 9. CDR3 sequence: CASRKTGRISNQPQHF. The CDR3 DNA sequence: TGTGCCAGCAGGAAGACAGGGAGAATCAGCAATCAGCCCCAGCATTTT.

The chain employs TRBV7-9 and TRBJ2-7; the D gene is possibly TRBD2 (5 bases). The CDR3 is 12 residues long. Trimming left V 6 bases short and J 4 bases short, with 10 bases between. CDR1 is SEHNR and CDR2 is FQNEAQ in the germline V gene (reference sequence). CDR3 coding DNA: TGTGCCAGCAGTTACACGGGGTACGAGCAGTACTTC. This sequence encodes CASSYTGYEQYF. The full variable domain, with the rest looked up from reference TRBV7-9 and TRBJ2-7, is DTGVSQNPRHKITKRGQNVTFRCDPISEHNRLYWYRQTLGQGPEFLTYFQNEAQLEKSRLLSDRFSAERPKGSFSTLEIQRTEQGDSAMYLCASSYTGYEQYFGPGTRLTVT.

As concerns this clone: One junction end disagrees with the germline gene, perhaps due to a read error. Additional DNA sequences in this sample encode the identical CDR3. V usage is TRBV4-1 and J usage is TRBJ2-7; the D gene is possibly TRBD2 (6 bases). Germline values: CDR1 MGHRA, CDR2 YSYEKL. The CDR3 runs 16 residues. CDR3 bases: TGTGCCAGCAGCCAAGATAGGGACTTTACCTCCTACGAGCAGTACTTC. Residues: CASSQDRDFTSYEQYF.

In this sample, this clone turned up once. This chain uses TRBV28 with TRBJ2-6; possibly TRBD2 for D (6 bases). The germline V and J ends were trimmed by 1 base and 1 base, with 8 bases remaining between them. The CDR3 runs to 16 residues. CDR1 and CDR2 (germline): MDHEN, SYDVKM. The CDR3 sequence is CASSLLRGSGANVLTF. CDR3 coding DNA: TGTGCCAGCAGTTTATTACGGGGGTCTGGGGCCAACGTCCTGACTTTC. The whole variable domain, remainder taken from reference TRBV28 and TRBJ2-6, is DVKVTQSSRYLVKRTGEKVFLECVQDMDHENMFWYRQDPGLGLRLIYFSYDVKMKEKGDIPEGYSVSREKKERFSLILESASTNQTSMYLCASSLLRGSGANVLTFGAGSRLTVL.

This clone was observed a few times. The CDR3 DNA reads TGTGCCAGCAACCAACTGGGGGGTGGCTACACCTTC. Its protein is CASNQLGGGYTF. This rearrangement joins TRBV7-9 to TRBJ1-2; a weak D match, TRBD1 (5 bases). V gave up 7 bases and J gave up 7 bases, with 13 bases separating them. This CDR3 spans 12 amino acids. In germline, CDR1 is SEHNR, CDR2 FQNEAQ (reference sequence).

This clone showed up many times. The chain's CDR3 is CASSYNNEQFF. Written as DNA, the CDR3 is TGCGCCAGCAGCTATAACAATGAGCAGTTCTTC. The V gene is TRBV5-1, the J gene TRBJ2-1; D is ambiguous. V was clipped by 3 bases and J by 5 bases, with 3 bases between them. The CDR3 has 11 residues. Per germline, CDR1 SGHRS and CDR2 YFSETQ.

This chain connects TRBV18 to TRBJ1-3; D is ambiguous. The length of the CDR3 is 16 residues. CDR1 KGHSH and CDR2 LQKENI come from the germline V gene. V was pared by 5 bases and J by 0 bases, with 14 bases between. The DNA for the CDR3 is TGTGCCAGCTCATCCTACGACGGCTCCTCTGGAAACACCATATATTTT. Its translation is CASSSYDGSSGNTIYF. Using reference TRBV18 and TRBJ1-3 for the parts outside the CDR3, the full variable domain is NAGVMQNPRHLVRRRGQEARLRCSPMKGHSHVYWYRQLPEEGLKFMVYLQKENIIDESGMPKERFSAEFPKEGPSILRIQQVVRGDSAAYFCASSSYDGSSGNTIYFGEGSWLTVV.

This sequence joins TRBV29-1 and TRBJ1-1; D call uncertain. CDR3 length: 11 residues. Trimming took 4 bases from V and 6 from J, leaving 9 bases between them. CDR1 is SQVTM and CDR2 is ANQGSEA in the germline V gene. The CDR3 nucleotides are TGCAGCGTTGTTGGATCCGCTGAAGCTTTCTTT. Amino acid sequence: CSVVGSAEAFF.

The CDR3 spells CASSLAQSGTQETQYF. The DNA for the CDR3 is TGCGCCAGCAGCTTGGCTCAGTCCGGGACCCAAGAGACCCAGTACTTC. The rearrangement joins TRBV5-1 to TRBJ2-5; D could derive from TRBD1 or TRBD2 (5 bases each). CDR3 length equals 16 residues. Germline CDR1 and CDR2: SGHRS and YFSETQ. Trimming removed 0 bases from V and 1 base from J, with 13 bases in between.

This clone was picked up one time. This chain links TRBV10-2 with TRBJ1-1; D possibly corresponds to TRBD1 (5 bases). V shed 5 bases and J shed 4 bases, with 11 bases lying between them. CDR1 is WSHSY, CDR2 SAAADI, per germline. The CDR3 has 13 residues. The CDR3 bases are TGCGCCAGCAGTACTGGGGCAGGCACTGAAGCTTTCTTT. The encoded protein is CASSTGAGTEAFF.

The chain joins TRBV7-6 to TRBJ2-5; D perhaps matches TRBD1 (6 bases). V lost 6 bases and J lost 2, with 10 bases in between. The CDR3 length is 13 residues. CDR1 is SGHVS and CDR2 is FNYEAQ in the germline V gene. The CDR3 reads CASSRQVQETQYF. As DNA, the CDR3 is TGTGCCAGCAGTCGACAGGTACAAGAGACCCAGTACTTC.

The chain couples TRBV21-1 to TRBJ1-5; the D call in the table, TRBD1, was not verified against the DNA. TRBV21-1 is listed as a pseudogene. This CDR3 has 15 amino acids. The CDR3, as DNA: TGTGCCAGCAGCTCAGCAGGGTATAGCAATCAGCCCCAGCATTTT. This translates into CASSSAGYSNQPQHF.

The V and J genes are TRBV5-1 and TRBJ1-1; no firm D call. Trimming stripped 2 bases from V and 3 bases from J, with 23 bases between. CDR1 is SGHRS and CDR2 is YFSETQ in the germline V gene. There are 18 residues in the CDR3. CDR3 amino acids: CASSFRLGLSRSDTEAFF. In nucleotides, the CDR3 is TGCGCCAGCAGCTTCAGGCTAGGGCTCTCGAGGTCTGACACTGAAGCTTTCTTT. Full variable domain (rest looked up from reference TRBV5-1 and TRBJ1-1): KAGVTQTPRYLIKTRGQQVTLSCSPISGHRSVSWYQQTPGQGLQFLFEYFSETQRNKGNFPGRFSGRQFSNSRSEMNVSTLELGDSALYLCASSFRLGLSRSDTEAFFGQGTRLTVV.

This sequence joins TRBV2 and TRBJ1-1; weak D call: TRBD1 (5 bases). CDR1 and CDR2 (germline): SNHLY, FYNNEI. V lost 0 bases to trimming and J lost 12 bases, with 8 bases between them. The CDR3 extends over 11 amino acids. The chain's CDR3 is CASSEAGGTFF. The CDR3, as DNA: TGTGCCAGCAGTGAAGCGGGGGGAACTTTCTTT.

CDR3 sequence (DNA): TGCGCCAGCAGCTTGACAGGGGGCGTCGAGCAGTACTTC. Its protein is CASSLTGGVEQYF. The chain couples TRBV5-1 to TRBJ2-7; 9 nucleotides agree with TRBD1. This CDR3 region has 13 residues. Germline CDR1 and CDR2: SGHRS and YFSETQ. With 1 base clipped from V and 6 bases from J, the junction kept 2 bases outside the gene matches.

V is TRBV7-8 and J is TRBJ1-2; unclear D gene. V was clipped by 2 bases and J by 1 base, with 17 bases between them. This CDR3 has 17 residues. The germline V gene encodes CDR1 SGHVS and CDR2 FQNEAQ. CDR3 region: CASSLSIGHPNNYGYTF. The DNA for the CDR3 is TGTGCCAGCAGCTTATCGATTGGGCACCCCAATAACTATGGCTACACCTTC.